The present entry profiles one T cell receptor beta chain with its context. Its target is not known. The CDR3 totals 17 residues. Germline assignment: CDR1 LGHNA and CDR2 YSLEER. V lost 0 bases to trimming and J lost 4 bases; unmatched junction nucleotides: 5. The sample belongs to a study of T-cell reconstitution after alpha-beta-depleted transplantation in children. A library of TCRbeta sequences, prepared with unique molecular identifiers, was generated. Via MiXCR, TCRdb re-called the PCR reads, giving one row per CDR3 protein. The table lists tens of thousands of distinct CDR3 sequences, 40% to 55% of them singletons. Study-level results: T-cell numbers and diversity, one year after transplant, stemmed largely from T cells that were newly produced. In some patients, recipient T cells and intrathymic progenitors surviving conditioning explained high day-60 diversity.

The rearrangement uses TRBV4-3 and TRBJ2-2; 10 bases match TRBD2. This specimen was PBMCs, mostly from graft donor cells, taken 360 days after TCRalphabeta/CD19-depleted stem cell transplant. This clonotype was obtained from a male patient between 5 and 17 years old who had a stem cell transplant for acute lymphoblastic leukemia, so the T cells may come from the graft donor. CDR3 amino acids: CASSQDRAGGLTGELFF. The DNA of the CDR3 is TGCGCCAGCAGCCAAGATAGAGCGGGAGGGCTCACCGGGGAGCTGTTTTTT.